This TCR beta chain came from a study of blood T cells in healthy people across ages. Overall study results and limits: Possibly confounding the expanded clonotype changes was the fact that donor CMV status was unknown. Observed TCR beta diversity showed a strong correlation with the percentage of naive T cells as measured by flow cytometry.

This clonotype was counted a few times. What it binds is unknown. V dropped 2 bases and J dropped 2 bases, with 20 bases sitting between them. The CDR3 length is 18 residues. CDR1 and CDR2 (germline): LGHNA, YSLEER. Together with a sample-barcoded 5' primer, a J-beta primer mix was included in a second PCR lasting 7 to 11 cycles. CDR3-containing paired-end reads numbered at least 2.5 million in each sample. MiXCR, applied by TCRdb to the 5' RACE reads, yields one record per CDR3 protein. The repertoire has approximately 1.5 million distinct CDR3 sequences, less than 45% of them found once; the top ten carry less than 5%. The authors extracted at least 5 micrograms of total RNA per sample.

The chain recombines TRBV4-3 with TRBJ2-3; the D gene could be TRBD1 or TRBD2 (5 bases each). The source material was blood. The clonotype originates from a woman younger than 35 in good health. CDR3 sequence reads: CASSQRGRGDYPTDTQYF. The CDR3 bases are TGCGCCAGCAGCCAAAGGGGCCGGGGAGACTACCCCACAGATACGCAGTATTTT.